Presented here are 22 T cell receptor beta chains from one specimen sequenced in a study of shared clonotypes between healthy human individuals (dated by TCRdb to 2020 to 2021). To prepare the library, the immunoSEQ multiplex PCR assay was applied. TCRdb carries this immuneACCESS record with in-frame sequences only. Its versions omit some clonotypes, under half of them owing to an unresolved V gene in the studies checked, with the rest unexplained. This sample is represented by under 1,100,000 clones; 60% to 80% of them were singletons. The ten largest clonotypes hold approximately 1.5% of the sample. The specimen was memory CD4+ T cells sorted from blood. The sample's cell subset or site, from its label and the paper: CD45RA-negative fraction. These receptors were obtained from a man aged 18 to 30 in good health.

The chain recombines TRBV11-2 with TRBJ2-5; D ambiguous. V was pared by 1 base and J by 6 bases, with 12 bases between. The CDR3 sequence is 14 residues long. Germline V lookup: CDR1 SGHAT, CDR2 FQNNGV. DNA of the CDR3: TGTGCCAGCAGCTTAGTGTCAGGACCCCAGACCCAGTACTTC. It encodes CASSLVSGPQTQYF.

This chain connects TRBV19 to TRBJ2-2; TRBD2 aligns across 7 bases. Trimming took 10 bases from V and 4 from J; bases not matched to a gene: 9. The CDR3 contains 14 residues. Germline-derived CDR1 and CDR2 are LNHDA and SQIVND (reference sequence). The CDR3: CATTRIAGTGELFF. In nucleotides, the CDR3 is TGTGCCACCACGAGGATAGCGGGCACCGGGGAGCTGTTTTTT.

The rearrangement joins TRBV5-4 to TRBJ2-2; 8 nucleotides align to TRBD1. This CDR3 is built from 15 residues. Germline CDR1 is SGHNT and CDR2 is YYREEE (reference sequence). The V segment lost 4 bases and the J segment 7 bases; nucleotides outside the gene matches: 9. Written as DNA, the CDR3 is TGTGCCAGCAGCGACCCAGGGGGCTCGGGCGGGGAGCTGTTTTTT. Protein product: CASSDPGGSGGELFF.

In this sample, this clone turned up a few times. This chain joins TRBV30 and TRBJ2-3, with D uncertain. Germline lookup yields CDR1 GTSNPN and CDR2 SVGIG (reference sequence). The germline V and J ends were trimmed by 3 bases and 5 bases, with 6 bases remaining between them. CDR3 length: 11 amino acids. The CDR3 sequence: CAWRQIDTQYF. As DNA, the CDR3 is TGTGCCTGGAGGCAGATAGATACGCAGTATTTT.

This clone has more than one count but fewer than ten. The chain has TRBV6-6 and TRBJ1-2; D is unclear. CDR1 is MNHNY, CDR2 SVGAGI, per germline (reference sequence). This CDR3 spans 15 amino acids. Trimming left V 7 bases short and J 0 bases short, with 15 bases between. The CDR3 region is CASTLGERSNYGYTF. In nucleotides, the CDR3 is TGTGCCAGCACCCTCGGTGAGCGTTCTAACTATGGCTACACCTTC.

As concerns this clone: The sample holds other DNA sequences that translate to the same CDR3. The gene calls are TRBV10-1 and TRBJ2-7; no clear D. V lost 3 bases and J lost 4, with 4 bases in between. The germline gives CDR1 WNHNN, CDR2 SYGVQD (reference sequence). The CDR3 consists of 11 residues. The CDR3 is CASSDNYEQYF. Written as DNA, the CDR3 is TGCGCCAGCAGTGACAATTACGAGCAGTACTTC.

This clone showed up just a few times. This CDR3 is CAWAEGEKLFF. The DNA for the CDR3 is TGTGCCTGGGCAGAAGGGGAAAAACTGTTTTTT. This chain connects TRBV30 to TRBJ1-4; no clear D. The V gene's germline CDR1 is GTSNPN and CDR2 SVGIG (reference sequence). Trimming pared 5 bases from V and 8 bases from J, leaving 9 bases between. This CDR3 contains 11 residues.

This clone appeared once. This chain connects TRBV7-2 to TRBJ2-1; D unclear. CDR3 length equals 14 residues. CDR1 is SGHTA and CDR2 is FQGNSA in the germline V gene. The V end lost 5 bases, the J end lost 6 bases, and 14 bases lay between the germline ends. The DNA of the CDR3 is TGTGCCAGCAGCCCGACCTGGGCTACCAATGAGCAGTTCTTC. Translating gives CASSPTWATNEQFF. The full variable domain, with the rest looked up from reference TRBV7-2 and TRBJ2-1, is GAGVSQSPSNKVTEKGKDVELRCDPISGHTALYWYRQSLGQGLEFLIYFQGNSAPDKSGLPSDRFSAERTGGSVSTLTIQRTQQEDSAVYLCASSPTWATNEQFFGPGTRLTVL.

The rearrangement uses TRBV7-9 and TRBJ1-3; D gene uncertain. The CDR3 is 13 residues long. Trimming pared 6 bases from V and 0 bases from J, leaving 6 bases between. From germline, CDR1 is SEHNR and CDR2 FQNEAQ (reference sequence). This chain's CDR3 is CASRESSGNTIYF. CDR3 coding DNA: TGTGCCAGCAGGGAGAGCTCTGGAAACACCATATATTTT.

For this clone: Mismatch with germline at one junction end may stem from a read error. The chain has TRBV2 and TRBJ2-1, with D perhaps matching TRBD2 (6 bases). The CDR3 is 15 amino acids. Germline V lookup: CDR1 SNHLY, CDR2 FYNNEI. CDR3 amino acids: CASREAWTTYNEQFF. In DNA, the CDR3 is TGTGCCAGCAGAGAAGCTTGGACTACCTACAATGAGCAGTTCTTC. The complete variable domain, with remaining parts taken from reference TRBV2 and TRBJ2-1, reads EPEVTQTPSHQVTQMGQEVILRCVPISNHLYFYWYRQILGQKVEFLVSFYNNEISEKSEIFDDQFSVERPDGSNFTLKIRSTKLEDSAMYFCASREAWTTYNEQFFGPGTRLTVL.

V gene TRBV6-5 combines with J gene TRBJ1-6; TRBD1 matches 7 bases. CDR3 length: 14 residues. Germline CDR1 MNHEY, CDR2 SVGAGI. Losses at the gene ends were 5 bases for V and 7 bases for J; bases not matched to a gene: 5. In nucleotides, the CDR3 is TGTGCCAGCAGTCCACAGGGGCAGAATTCACCCCTCCACTTT. Translated, it gives CASSPQGQNSPLHF.

V and J are TRBV4-3 and TRBJ2-7; possible D gene TRBD2, 6 bases. The length of the CDR3 is 13 residues. Trimming stripped 0 bases from V and 6 bases from J, with 9 bases between. CDR1 and CDR2 from the germline V gene are LGHNA and YSLEER. The CDR3: CASSQDISGEQYF. CDR3 bases: TGCGCCAGCAGCCAAGATATTAGCGGCGAGCAGTACTTC.

V usage is TRBV12-5 and J usage is TRBJ2-3, with 10 bases aligning to TRBD1. V was clipped by 4 bases and J by 2 bases; unmatched bases: 3. Germline values: CDR1 LGHNT, CDR2 FRNRAP. The CDR3 is 15 amino acids. In nucleotides, the CDR3 is TGTGCTAGTGGTTCGGGACAGGGGACCACAGATACGCAGTATTTT. Its protein product is CASGSGQGTTDTQYF.

CDR3 coding DNA: TGCAGCGCGCAGGGGGCAACGGGAAACACCATATATTTT. Amino acid sequence: CSAQGATGNTIYF. This rearrangement joins TRBV29-1 to TRBJ1-3; 8 bases fit TRBD1. Germline trimming cut 7 bases from V and 4 bases from J; bases unmatched to any gene: 6. CDR3 length: 13 residues. Germline CDR1 reads SQVTM; CDR2 reads ANQGSEA.

This clone has just a few counts. The genes are TRBV25-1 and TRBJ2-5; the D gene is possibly TRBD1 (6 bases). The germline V and J ends were trimmed by 4 bases and 4 bases, with 19 bases remaining between them. Looked up from germline, CDR1 is MGHDK and CDR2 is SYGVNS. This CDR3 spans 16 amino acids. The CDR3 bases are TGTGCCAGCAGTGGAGGCAGGTGGGGGCTCAGAGAGACCCAGTACTTC. Translated: CASSGGRWGLRETQYF.

The sample holds one count of this clone. The DNA for the CDR3 is TGTGCCATCAGTGTGGGGCTAGCCGCAGATACGCAGTATTTT. Residues: CAISVGLAADTQYF. The chain joins TRBV10-3 to TRBJ2-3, with D perhaps being TRBD1 or TRBD2 (5 bases each). Trimming took 4 bases from V and 4 from J, leaving 12 bases between them. Germline values: CDR1 ENHRY, CDR2 SYGVKD. This CDR3 is 14 amino acids long.

This chain joins TRBV6-6 and TRBJ2-7; TRBD1 agrees at 7 bases. The J segment lost 2 bases and the V segment lost 0 bases, leaving 7 bases of the junction unmatched. Looked up from germline, CDR1 is MNHNY and CDR2 is SVGAGI (reference sequence). The CDR3 extends over 16 amino acids. The CDR3 here is CASSYSRGGQTYEQYF. For the CDR3, the DNA is TGTGCCAGCAGTTACTCGCGAGGGGGACAGACCTACGAGCAGTACTTC.

V is TRBV7-8 and J is TRBJ2-5; 7 nucleotides line up with TRBD1. This CDR3 is 14 amino acids long. V trimming: 10 bases; J trimming: 2 bases; junction bases outside the gene matches: 10. Germline CDR1 reads SGHVS; CDR2 reads FQNEAQ. The CDR3 here is CATSGQPLQETQYF. The DNA of the CDR3 is TGTGCCACATCGGGACAGCCCCTTCAAGAGACCCAGTACTTC.

The genes are TRBV5-1 and TRBJ2-7; 12 nucleotides line up with TRBD1. Germline CDR1 SGHRS, CDR2 YFSETQ. With 4 bases clipped from V and 5 bases from J, the junction kept 7 bases outside the gene matches. The CDR3 is 15 amino acids. The CDR3 nucleotides are TGCGCCAGCAGCCTTCTCGGGGACAGGGGGCACGAGCAGTACTTC. This encodes CASSLLGDRGHEQYF. Supplemented by reference TRBV5-1 and TRBJ2-7, the full variable domain reads KAGVTQTPRYLIKTRGQQVTLSCSPISGHRSVSWYQQTPGQGLQFLFEYFSETQRNKGNFPGRFSGRQFSNSRSEMNVSTLELGDSALYLCASSLLGDRGHEQYFGPGTRLTVT.

The genes are TRBV19 and TRBJ1-2, with 9 bases matching TRBD1. Germline V gives CDR1 LNHDA, CDR2 SQIVND (reference sequence). V trimming: 9 bases; J trimming: 2 bases; junction bases outside the gene matches: 7. The CDR3 runs 14 residues. The chain's CDR3 is CASRDRVENYGYTF. CDR3 bases: TGTGCCAGCCGGGACAGGGTGGAAAACTATGGCTACACCTTC.

This clone was observed a single time. The rearrangement uses TRBV4-1 and TRBJ2-1; no clear D. Germline V gives CDR1 MGHRA, CDR2 YSYEKL. The CDR3 consists of 14 residues. Trimming removed 4 bases at V and 7 bases at J, with 14 bases between. This CDR3 is CASSPAPRRNEQFF. CDR3 DNA sequence: TGCGCCAGCAGCCCCGCCCCACGACGGAATGAGCAGTTCTTC.

This chain joins TRBV4-3 and TRBJ2-2; tentative D call: TRBD2 (5 bases). The CDR3 length is 15 residues. The V end lost 2 bases, the J end lost 8 bases, and 15 bases lay between the germline ends. Germline V gene lookup returns CDR1 LGHNA and CDR2 YSLEER. CDR3 residues: CASSQWLAGSGELFF. In DNA, the CDR3 is TGCGCCAGCAGCCAATGGCTAGCAGGAAGTGGGGAGCTGTTTTTT.